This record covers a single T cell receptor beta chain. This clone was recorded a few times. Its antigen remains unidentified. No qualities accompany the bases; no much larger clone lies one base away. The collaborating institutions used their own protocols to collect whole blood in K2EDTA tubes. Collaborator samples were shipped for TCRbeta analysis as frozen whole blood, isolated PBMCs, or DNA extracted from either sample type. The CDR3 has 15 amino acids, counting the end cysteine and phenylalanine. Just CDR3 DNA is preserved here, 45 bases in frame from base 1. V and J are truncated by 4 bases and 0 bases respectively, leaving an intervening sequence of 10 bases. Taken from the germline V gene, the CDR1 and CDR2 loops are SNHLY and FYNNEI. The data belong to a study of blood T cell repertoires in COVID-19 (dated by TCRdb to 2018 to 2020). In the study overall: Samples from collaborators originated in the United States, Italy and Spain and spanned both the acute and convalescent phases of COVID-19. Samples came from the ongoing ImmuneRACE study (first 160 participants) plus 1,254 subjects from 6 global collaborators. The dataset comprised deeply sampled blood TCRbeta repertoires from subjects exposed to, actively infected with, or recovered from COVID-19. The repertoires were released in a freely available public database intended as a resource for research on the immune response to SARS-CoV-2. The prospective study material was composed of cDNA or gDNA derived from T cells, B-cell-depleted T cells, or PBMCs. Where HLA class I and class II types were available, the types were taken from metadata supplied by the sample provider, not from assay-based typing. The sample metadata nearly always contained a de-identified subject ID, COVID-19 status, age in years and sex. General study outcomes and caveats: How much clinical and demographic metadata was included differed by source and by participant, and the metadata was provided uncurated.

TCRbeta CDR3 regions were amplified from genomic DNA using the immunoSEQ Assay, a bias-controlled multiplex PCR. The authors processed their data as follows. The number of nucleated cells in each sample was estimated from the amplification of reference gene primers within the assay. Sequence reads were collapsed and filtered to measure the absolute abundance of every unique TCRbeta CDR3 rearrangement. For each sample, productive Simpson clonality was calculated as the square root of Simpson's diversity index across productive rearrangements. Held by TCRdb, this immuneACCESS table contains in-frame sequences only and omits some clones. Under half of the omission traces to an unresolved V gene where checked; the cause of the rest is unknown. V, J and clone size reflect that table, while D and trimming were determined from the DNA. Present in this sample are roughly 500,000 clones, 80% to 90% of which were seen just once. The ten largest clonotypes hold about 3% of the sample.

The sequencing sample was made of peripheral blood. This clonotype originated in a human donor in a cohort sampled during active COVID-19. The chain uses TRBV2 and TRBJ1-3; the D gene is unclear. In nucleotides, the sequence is TGTGCCAGCAGTGCCCGACACATCTCTGGAAACACCATATATTTT. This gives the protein CASSARHISGNTIYF.